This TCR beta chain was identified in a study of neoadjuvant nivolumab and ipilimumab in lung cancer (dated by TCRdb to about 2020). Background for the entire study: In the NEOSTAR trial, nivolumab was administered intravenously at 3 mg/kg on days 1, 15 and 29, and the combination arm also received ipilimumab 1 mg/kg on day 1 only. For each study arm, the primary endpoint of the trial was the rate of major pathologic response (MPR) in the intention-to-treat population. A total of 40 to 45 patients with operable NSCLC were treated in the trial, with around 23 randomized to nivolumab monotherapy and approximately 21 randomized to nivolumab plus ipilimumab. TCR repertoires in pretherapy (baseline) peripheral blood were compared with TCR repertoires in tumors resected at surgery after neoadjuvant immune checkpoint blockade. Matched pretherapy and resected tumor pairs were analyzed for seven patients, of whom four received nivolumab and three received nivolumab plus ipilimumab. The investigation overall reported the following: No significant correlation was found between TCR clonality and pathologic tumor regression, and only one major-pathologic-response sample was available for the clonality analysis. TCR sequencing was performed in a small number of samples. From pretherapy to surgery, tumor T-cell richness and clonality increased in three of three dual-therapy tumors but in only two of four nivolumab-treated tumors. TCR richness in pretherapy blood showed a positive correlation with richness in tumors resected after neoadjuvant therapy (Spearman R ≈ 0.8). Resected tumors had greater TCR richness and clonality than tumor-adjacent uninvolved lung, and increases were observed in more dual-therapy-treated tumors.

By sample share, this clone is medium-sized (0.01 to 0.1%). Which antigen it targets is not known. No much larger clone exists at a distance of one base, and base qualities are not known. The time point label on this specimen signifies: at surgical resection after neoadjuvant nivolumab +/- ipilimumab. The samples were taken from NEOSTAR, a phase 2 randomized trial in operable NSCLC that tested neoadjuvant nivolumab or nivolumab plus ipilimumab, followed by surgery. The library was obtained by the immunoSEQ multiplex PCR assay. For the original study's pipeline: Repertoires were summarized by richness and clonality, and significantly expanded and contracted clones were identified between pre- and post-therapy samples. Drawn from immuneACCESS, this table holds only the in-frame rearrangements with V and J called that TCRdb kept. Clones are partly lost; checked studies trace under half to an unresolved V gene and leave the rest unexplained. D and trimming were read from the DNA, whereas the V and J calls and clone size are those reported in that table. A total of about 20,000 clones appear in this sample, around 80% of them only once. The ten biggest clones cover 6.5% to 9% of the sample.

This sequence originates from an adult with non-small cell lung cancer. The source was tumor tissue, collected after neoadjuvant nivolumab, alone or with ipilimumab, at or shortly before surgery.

The sequenced DNA is TGCGCCAGCAGCTTGGATGCTGCAGACCGGGGAAAACTGTTTTTT. The translation is CASSLDAADRGKLFF. The chain joins TRBV5-1 to TRBJ1-4, with an unclear D gene assignment. Taken from the germline V gene, the CDR1 and CDR2 loops are SGHRS and YFSETQ. At the junction V is shortened by 0 bases and J by 10 bases, with 16 bases in between. The CDR3 measures 15 amino acids from cysteine to phenylalanine. The kept DNA is CDR3 alone, 45 bases in frame from the first base.